These 16 T cell receptor beta chains were sequenced from one sample in a study of T-cell memory formation after mild COVID-19. TCRdb ran MiXCR on the 5' RACE reads and lists one entry per CDR3 protein. Here the sample spans tens of thousands of distinct CDR3 sequences, over 15% being singletons. The material sequenced was PBMCs or a T cell subset sorted from them (not recorded which). The receptors were sampled from an adult woman who had mild COVID-19 (a few samples of this study predate the infection). Cell type and time point are not known.

V and J are TRBV5-1 and TRBJ2-7, with a possible D match to TRBD1 (6 bases). This CDR3 contains 13 residues. Germline V gives CDR1 SGHRS, CDR2 YFSETQ. The V end was cut by 4 bases, the J end by 5 bases, with 13 bases between. In nucleotides, the CDR3 is TGCGCCAGCAGCGTCGGGACAATGGACGAGCAGTACTTC. This sequence encodes CASSVGTMDEQYF.

This clonotype was counted ten times or more. The genes are TRBV20-1 and TRBJ2-1, with D unresolved. The germline CDR1 and CDR2 sequences are DFQATT and SNEGSKA (reference sequence). This CDR3 is built from 12 residues. Deletions cut 3 bases from V and 3 bases from J, with 6 bases between. CDR3 in DNA: TGCAGTGCTAGCGGATACTACAATGAGCAGTTCTTC. Translation gives CSASGYYNEQFF.

This chain joins TRBV9 and TRBJ2-7; the D gene is possibly TRBD2 (5 bases). Germline CDR1 is SGDLS and CDR2 is YYNGEE. V was trimmed by 0 bases and J by 0 bases, leaving 10 bases between them. The CDR3 sequence is 15 residues long. This chain's CDR3 is CASSVEASFSYEQYF. The DNA of the CDR3 is TGTGCCAGCAGCGTAGAAGCTAGCTTCTCCTACGAGCAGTACTTC.

This clonotype was counted only a few times. This chain joins TRBV27 and TRBJ2-3; TRBD2 matches 8 bases. Unmatched junction bases numbered 8, after V lost 2 bases and J lost 1 base. The CDR3 runs 17 residues. The germline V gene has CDR1 MNHEY and CDR2 SMNVEV (reference sequence). The CDR3 reads CASSLGTRGLGTDTQYF. DNA for the CDR3: TGTGCCAGCAGTTTAGGGACTAGGGGCCTAGGCACAGATACGCAGTATTTT.

V is TRBV6-5 and J is TRBJ2-5, with D possibly being TRBD1 (8 bases). CDR1 is MNHEY, CDR2 SVGAGI, per germline. V was shortened by 7 bases and J by 4 bases, with 19 bases between the two germline ends. CDR3 length: 15 amino acids. The CDR3 region has the DNA TGTGCCAGCACTCGATGGACAGGGAGGGGAGAGACCCAGTACTTC. Its translation: CASTRWTGRGETQYF.

V and J are TRBV23-1 and TRBJ2-7; maybe TRBD1 (6 bases). TRBV23-1 is treated as an ORF (open reading frame) with a function not yet certain. V shed 4 bases and J shed 6 bases, with 13 bases lying between them. This CDR3 comprises 13 residues. CDR3 region: CASSPPQGSEQYF. The CDR3 DNA reads TGCGCCAGCAGTCCACCACAGGGATCCGAGCAGTACTTC.

This clonotype was seen only a few times. The chain has TRBV7-9 and TRBJ2-5, with 12 bases identical to TRBD2. The CDR3 totals 14 residues. Per the germline V gene, CDR1 is SEHNR and CDR2 is FQNEAQ (reference sequence). Trimming at V came to 9 bases and at J to 1 base, leaving 3 bases not matched to a gene. In DNA form, the CDR3 reads TGTGCCAGTACTAGCGGGGGGCTCCAAGAGACCCAGTACTTC. Translation gives CASTSGGLQETQYF.

This sequence joins TRBV7-8 and TRBJ2-3; TRBD2 agrees at 13 bases. CDR1 is SGHVS and CDR2 is FQNEAQ in the germline V gene. The CDR3 runs to 17 residues. Germline trimming cut 2 bases from V and 4 bases from J; bases unmatched to any gene: 6. In DNA, the CDR3 is TGTGCCAGCAGCTTAACTCGGACTAGCGGGAGTTCAGATACGCAGTATTTT. This translates into CASSLTRTSGSSDTQYF.

This clonotype occurred a few times. The CDR3: CASSQSSHKGYEQYF. The CDR3 DNA follows: TGCGCCAGCAGCCAATCATCACACAAAGGTTACGAGCAGTACTTC. The chain uses TRBV4-3 and TRBJ2-7; D uncertain. Germline V CDR1 and CDR2: LGHNA, YSLEER. The CDR3 extends over 15 amino acids. V was trimmed by 2 bases and J by 4 bases, leaving 15 bases between them.

A word on this clonotype: The final CDR3 position lacks the conserved phenylalanine or tryptophan, pointing to a likely read error. The rearrangement links TRBV29-1 to TRBJ1-2, with TRBD1 identical over 9 bases. The CDR3 covers 13 residues. Germline V gene data show CDR1 as SQVTM and CDR2 as ANQGSEA. V shed 4 bases and J 8 bases; nucleotides not matched to a gene: 8. The CDR3 reads CSVAGTGSGGYTY. DNA of the CDR3: TGCAGCGTTGCCGGGACAGGGTCCGGGGGCTACACCTAC.

By sample share, this clonotype is medium-sized. The rearrangement links TRBV15 to TRBJ2-2; 8 bases agree with TRBD2. The V and J ends lost 3 bases and 4 bases, in that order; junction bases with no gene match: 7. Germline V gene data show CDR1 as LNHNV and CDR2 as YYDKDF (reference sequence). The CDR3 length is 16 residues. In nucleotides, the CDR3 is TGTGCCACCAGCAGTGGGGGACTAGATGCCACCGGGGAGCTGTTTTTT. This sequence encodes CATSSGGLDATGELFF.

This clonotype was observed a handful of times. The CDR3 is CASSLEVEGHQPQHF. The CDR3 DNA reads TGTGCCAGCAGCTTAGAAGTAGAAGGGCACCAGCCCCAGCATTTT. The rearrangement joins TRBV7-2 to TRBJ1-5; the D is unclear. The V gene lost 1 base and the J gene lost 7 bases, with 14 bases spanning the gap. Germline V gives CDR1 SGHTA, CDR2 FQGNSA. The CDR3 sequence is 15 residues long.

The chain combines TRBV4-3 with TRBJ2-3, with 10 bases that match TRBD2. The V gene's germline CDR1 is LGHNA and CDR2 YSLEER. The CDR3 runs 19 residues. The junction had 13 bases not matched to a gene; V was cut back by 0 bases and J by 4 bases. CDR3 DNA: TGCGCCAGCAGCCAAGACCCGGGACTAGCGTTAAAGGGGGCAGATACGCAGTATTTT. This encodes CASSQDPGLALKGADTQYF.

There are a few counts of this clonotype. This rearrangement joins TRBV4-2 to TRBJ2-1; a possible D gene is TRBD2 (5 bases). Between the trimmed V and J ends, which lost 0 bases and 0 bases, there was a span of 15 bases. Germline-derived CDR1 and CDR2 are LGHNA and YNFKEQ. The CDR3 is 18 residues long. CDR3 nucleotides: TGTGCCAGCAGCCAAGAGAGTAGGCGGGCCAGCTCCTACAATGAGCAGTTCTTC. Amino acid sequence: CASSQESRRASSYNEQFF.

This rearrangement joins TRBV14 to TRBJ1-2; D may be TRBD1 (5 bases). Germline-derived CDR1 and CDR2 are SGHDN and FVKESK. The germline V and J ends were trimmed by 1 base and 5 bases, with 14 bases remaining between them. The CDR3 sequence is 15 residues long. CDR3 region: CASSQVTGSLYGYTF. The CDR3 DNA reads TGTGCCAGCAGCCAAGTCACAGGATCGTTGTATGGCTACACCTTC.

In this sample, this clonotype turned up a few times. The chain couples TRBV12-3 or TRBV12-4 to TRBJ2-5; 7 bases agree with TRBD1. The trim removed 0 bases at V and 2 bases at J, leaving 3 bases unmatched. CDR3 size: 15 residues. CDR3 nucleotides: TGTGCCAGCAGTTTAGCGAGGACAGGTCAAGAGACCCAGTACTTC. It is translated as CASSLARTGQETQYF.